This is a list of T cell receptor beta chains from one sample in a study of T cells of healthy individuals. TCRdb fed the 5' RACE reads into MiXCR, producing one record per CDR3 protein. Here the sample spans 75,000 to 95,000 distinct CDR3 sequences, around 5.1% being singletons. All receptors come from a female donor in good health. The CDR3 runs from the conserved cysteine through the conserved F or W. D genes are given only for firm matches. The size entry is marked missing in some rows and otherwise reads once, few, many or a size class.

d_gene: TRBD1; abundance: NA; j_gene: TRBJ1-5; v_gene: TRBV12-5; CDR3aa: CASGLVDRGNQPQHF; CDR3nt: TGTGCTAGTGGTTTGGTTGACAGGGGGAATCAGCCCCAGCATTTT
d_gene: NA; abundance: many; j_gene: TRBJ2-1; v_gene: TRBV6-2/TRBV6-3; CDR3aa: CASSYLAGTYNEQFF; CDR3nt: TGTGCCAGCAGTTATTTGGCGGGGACCTACAATGAGCAGTTCTTC
d_gene: NA; abundance: few; j_gene: TRBJ2-1; v_gene: TRBV28; CDR3aa: CASSFIPGTDNEQFF; CDR3nt: TGTGCCAGCAGTTTCATACCTGGGACGGACAATGAGCAGTTCTTC
d_gene: NA; abundance: many; j_gene: TRBJ1-2; v_gene: TRBV11-2; CDR3aa: CASSVDTNYGYTF; CDR3nt: TGTGCCAGCAGCGTAGACACTAACTATGGCTACACCTTC
d_gene: NA; abundance: many; j_gene: TRBJ1-4; v_gene: TRBV7-2; CDR3aa: CASSPYWGRGNEKLFF; CDR3nt: TGTGCCAGCAGCCCATATTGGGGGAGGGGTAATGAAAAACTGTTTTTT
d_gene: NA; abundance: NA; j_gene: TRBJ1-1; v_gene: TRBV7-2; CDR3aa: CASSQQHPNTEAFF; CDR3nt: TGTGCCAGCAGCCAACAACATCCGAACACTGAAGCTTTCTTT
d_gene: NA; abundance: few; j_gene: TRBJ2-7; v_gene: TRBV6-5; CDR3aa: CASSSPGEQYF; CDR3nt: TGTGCCAGCAGTTCGCCCGGTGAGCAGTACTTC
d_gene: TRBD1; abundance: many; j_gene: TRBJ2-2; v_gene: TRBV29-1; CDR3aa: CSVGQGTGELFF; CDR3nt: TGCAGCGTTGGACAGGGGACCGGGGAGCTGTTTTTT
d_gene: NA; abundance: few; j_gene: TRBJ1-3; v_gene: TRBV5-4; CDR3aa: CASSTTGKGGNTIYF; CDR3nt: TGTGCCAGCAGCACAACAGGGAAAGGAGGAAACACCATATATTTT
d_gene: NA; abundance: many; j_gene: TRBJ2-1; v_gene: TRBV10-3; CDR3aa: CAISEEAGSSYNEQFF; CDR3nt: TGTGCCATCAGTGAGGAGGCGGGGAGCTCCTACAATGAGCAGTTCTTC
d_gene: TRBD2; abundance: many; j_gene: TRBJ2-2; v_gene: TRBV12-3/TRBV12-4; CDR3aa: CASKIAGRAGELFF; CDR3nt: TGTGCCAGCAAGATAGCGGGCCGGGCCGGGGAGCTGTTTTTT
d_gene: NA; abundance: many; j_gene: TRBJ2-5; v_gene: TRBV5-1; CDR3aa: CASSFGGQETQYF; CDR3nt: TGCGCCAGCAGCTTCGGCGGGCAAGAGACCCAGTACTTC
d_gene: NA; abundance: many; j_gene: TRBJ2-2; v_gene: TRBV18; CDR3aa: CASSPRATGELFF; CDR3nt: TGTGCCAGCTCCCCCCGGGCAACCGGGGAGCTGTTTTTT